A selection of T cell receptor beta chains follows, all from one sample in a study of T cell responses to AZD1222 COVID-19 vaccine. TCRdb keeps only in-frame clones here, not all; method: immunoSEQ multiplex PCR. Among about 160,000 clones listed, around 87% were seen once. The sample in question was peripheral blood, obtained on day 0 of AZD1222 vaccination. The receptors were gathered from an adult in good health. The CDR3 runs from the conserved cysteine through the conserved F or W. The order of the fields is V gene, J gene, CDR3 protein.

>TRBV10-3|TRBJ2-1
CAISEGPQLGGEQFF
>TRBV27|TRBJ2-3
CASSFGGGFTDTQYF
>TRBV7-8|TRBJ2-3
CASSGAGRGDTQYF
>TRBV9|TRBJ2-5
CASSEIAGGKETQYF
>TRBV29-1|TRBJ1-1
CSVVYAGTNTEAFF
>TRBV4-3|TRBJ1-1
CASSQERRLSEAFF
>TRBV6-5|TRBJ2-5
CASSSMAGQKETQYF
>TRBV12-3/TRBV12-4|TRBJ1-5
CASSLPYQPQHF
>TRBV6-5|TRBJ2-2
CASTWVTTGELFF
>TRBV7-3|TRBJ1-2
CASSSGQESYGYTF
>TRBV5-1|TRBJ2-7
CASSPGGTRFYEQYF
>TRBV7-2|TRBJ2-1
CASSLNLAYTTDEQFF